The entry below gives a single T cell receptor (beta chain) sequence along with its context. This clone showed up just a few times. This receptor's antigen is unknown. Base qualities were left out, and no much larger clone turns up one base away. Genomic DNA was isolated using the Qiagen DNeasy kit from unsorted PBMCs as well as from negatively selected CD4+ and CD8+ fractions. TCR beta CDR3 regions were amplified by immunoSEQ multiplex PCR using primers annealing to V and J segments. A synthetic immune receptor repertoire was used to minimize amplification bias, and any remaining bias was removed computationally after sequencing. In the source study's methods: Repertoire diversity was quantified as the Shannon entropy index using custom Python scripts. The unsorted, CD4+ and CD8+ repertoires were each analyzed separately, with the exception of combined analyses, where CD4+ and CD8+ sequences were merged in silico. TCRdb holds this immuneACCESS table with in-frame rearrangements only. Some clones are missing; in checked studies, unresolved V genes explain under half, and the rest has no known cause. That table is the source of V, J and clone size, and D and trimming were worked out from the DNA. The sample has fewer than 90,000 clones on record, over 90% of them singletons. The ten largest clonotypes hold 2.6% of the sample.

The data belong to a study of PD-1 blockade in classical Hodgkin lymphoma (dated by TCRdb to the early 2020s). Regarding the study in general: To define a peripheral blood immune signature of response to PD-1 blockade in classical Hodgkin lymphoma, the study combined TCR beta sequencing with CyTOF. The paper as a whole reports these results and caveats: Baseline TCR diversity was reported as lower in newly diagnosed patients than in healthy donors, and lower still in relapsed/refractory patients. Only a single clinical trial cohort was studied, and what caused the repertoire differences, possibly disease activity or prior therapy, remained undefined.

The time point label, read with the paper, signifies: newly diagnosed, previously untreated cHL patient sample. As a comparison group for the relapsed/refractory trial patients, PBMCs from patients with newly diagnosed, previously untreated classical Hodgkin lymphoma were sequenced. After peripheral blood was drawn into 8 mL Vacutainer Cell Preparation Tubes, PBMCs were isolated by centrifugation and then cryopreserved. The receptor comes from a human donor with classical Hodgkin lymphoma. The sequenced sample consisted of peripheral blood mononuclear cells (PBMCs).

The base sequence is TGTGCCAGCAGCCCCCAGGAGGGACAGAAAAACATTCAGTACTTC. It specifies CASSPQEGQKNIQYF. The sequence links TRBV9 to TRBJ2-4, with TRBD1 perhaps the D gene, on 7 matching bases. Based on the germline V gene, the CDR1 and CDR2 sequences are SGDLS and YYNGEE. Spanning cysteine to phenylalanine, the CDR3 consists of 15 amino acids. Only the CDR3 DNA stays, 45 bases, in frame from base 1. Trimming at the junction amounts to 4 bases on V and 4 bases on J, and the germline ends lie 15 bases apart.